The 8 T cell receptor beta chains below were found in one sample sequenced in a study of blood T cell repertoires in COVID-19. Using immunoSEQ multiplex PCR, the repertoire was profiled, and TCRdb retains in-frame clones only, with some absent. The sample lists 65,000 to 70,000 clones; nearly 80% were seen once. Specimen: peripheral blood. Receptors originate from a human donor in a cohort sampled during active COVID-19.

V usage is TRBV27 and J usage is TRBJ1-1; D is perhaps TRBD1 (6 bases). The germline V and J ends were trimmed by 6 bases and 4 bases, with 15 bases remaining between them. From germline, CDR1 is MNHEY and CDR2 SMNVEV (reference sequence). This CDR3 comprises 14 residues. In nucleotides, the CDR3 is TGTGCCAGCAGCCTCTCGGGGGGCCTCACTGAAGCTTTCTTT. Translated: CASSLSGGLTEAFF.

The chain uses TRBV10-1 and TRBJ2-7; D may be TRBD1 (10 bases). The CDR3 loop spans 18 amino acids. V gave up 6 bases and J gave up 2 bases, with 26 bases separating them. Germline loops: CDR1 WNHNN, CDR2 SYGVQD (reference sequence). CDR3 sequence reads: CASSPGQGPSGAPYEQYF. Written as DNA, the CDR3 is TGCGCCAGCAGCCCGGGACAGGGGCCTAGCGGGGCTCCCTACGAGCAGTACTTC.

The J gene is TRBJ2-3, the V gene TRBV28; 13 nucleotides align to TRBD2. This CDR3 contains 15 residues. V gave up 8 bases and J gave up 5 bases; unmatched junction bases: 7. Germline-derived CDR1 and CDR2 are MDHEN and SYDVKM. CDR3 loop: CASGLAGVLGDTQYF. In DNA form, the CDR3 reads TGTGCCAGCGGACTAGCGGGAGTTTTAGGAGATACGCAGTATTTT. Based on the CDR3 plus reference TRBV28 and TRBJ2-3, the full variable domain is DVKVTQSSRYLVKRTGEKVFLECVQDMDHENMFWYRQDPGLGLRLIYFSYDVKMKEKGDIPEGYSVSREKKERFSLILESASTNQTSMYLCASGLAGVLGDTQYFGPGTRLTVL.

The chain recombines TRBV5-1 with TRBJ1-4; 9 nucleotides agree with TRBD1. The ends lost 4 bases at V and 10 bases at J; junction bases unmatched: 8. CDR1 is SGHRS, CDR2 YFSETQ, per germline. This CDR3 is 14 amino acids long. CDR3 DNA: TGCGCCAGCAGCCAGGGACAGGGAGTGACAAAACTGTTTTTT. It translates to CASSQGQGVTKLFF.

A few counts support this clone. V usage is TRBV6-6 and J usage is TRBJ1-4, with TRBD1 matching over 8 bases. The trim removed 6 bases at V and 6 bases at J, leaving 6 bases unmatched. This CDR3 has 14 residues. Germline V gene sequence: CDR1 MNHNY, CDR2 SVGAGI (reference sequence). The CDR3 DNA follows: TGTGCCAGCAGCCCCGGACAGGGCTATGAAAAACTGTTTTTT. Its translation: CASSPGQGYEKLFF.

This chain uses TRBV6-6 with TRBJ2-2; weak D call: TRBD1 (6 bases). This CDR3 region has 14 residues. The germline V gene has CDR1 MNHNY and CDR2 SVGAGI (reference sequence). Trimming took 5 bases from V and 1 from J, leaving 8 bases between them. For the CDR3, the DNA is TGTGCCAGCAGTCCGACAGGGAACACCGGGGAGCTGTTTTTT. Translating gives CASSPTGNTGELFF.

This chain links TRBV5-4 with TRBJ2-4, with D unclear. Per the germline V gene, CDR1 is SGHNT and CDR2 is YYREEE (reference sequence). CDR3 length equals 12 residues. V was clipped by 3 bases and J by 10 bases, with 11 bases between them. The CDR3 sequence: CASSSDMEIQYF. The CDR3, as DNA: TGTGCCAGCAGCTCTGACATGGAAATTCAGTACTTC.

The rearrangement joins TRBV5-1 to TRBJ2-4; 7 positions agree with TRBD1. CDR1 and CDR2 (germline): SGHRS, YFSETQ. The CDR3 has 15 amino acids. With 0 bases clipped from V and 8 bases from J, the junction kept 8 bases outside the gene matches. The CDR3 region has the DNA TGCGCCAGCAGCTTGGCCATAGGGGGCTCGTACATTCAGTACTTC. Protein sequence: CASSLAIGGSYIQYF.